This T cell receptor beta chain was found in a study of blood T cells in healthy people across ages. As for the study in general: With template switching, about one barcoded beta molecule was captured per two T cells. Findings and limits, study-wide: Across the age range, TCR beta diversity per million T cells fell in a roughly linear way.

It was with a sample-barcoded 5' primer and a J-beta primer mix that a second PCR of about 6 to 12 cycles was run. TCRdb processed the 5' RACE reads anew with MiXCR; each CDR3 protein has one entry. The profile shows almost 800,000 distinct CDR3 sequences, about 62% of them singletons. This clonotype has a count of ten or more. The antigen is undetermined. Every sample yielded at least 7 million isolated PBMCs. The sequenced sample was blood. The clonotype comes from a man younger than 45 in good health.

DNA for the CDR3: TGTGCCAGCACCCTCCGAAAGAGTAGCTACACCTTC. Translation: CASTLRKSSYTF. The chain carries TRBV6-2 or TRBV6-3 and TRBJ1-2; no definite D call. The CDR3 is 12 residues long. The germline V gene encodes CDR1 MNHEY and CDR2 SVGEGT. Trimming pared 7 bases from V and 9 bases from J, leaving 15 bases between.